Listed below are T cell receptor beta chains from one sample, sequenced in a study of cytomegalovirus exposure and HLA in healthy donors. Sequencing used immunoSEQ multiplex PCR; TCRdb keeps in-frame clones, though not all of them. The sample shows 150,000 to 200,000 clones, about 88% of them seen only once. Sequencing input: PBMCs. The receptors stem from a man in his late teens or twenties in good health and CMV-seropositive. CDR3s include the opening cysteine and the closing phenylalanine or tryptophan. D genes are given only for firm matches. Rows give clone size only sometimes, using once, few, many, or a class for an expanded clone.

V	J	D	size	CDR3	DNA
TRBV7-2	TRBJ2-2	TRBD2	NA	CASSRRVAGGRTGELFF	TGTGCCAGCAGCCGTCGTGTAGCGGGGGGACGCACCGGGGAGCTGTTTTTT
TRBV7-2	TRBJ2-2	NA	NA	CASSLVFAGRNTGELFF	TGTGCCAGCAGCTTAGTTTTTGCGGGGCGAAACACCGGGGAGCTGTTTTTT
TRBV20-1	TRBJ1-1	NA	NA	CSASELTEAFF	TGCAGTGCTAGTGAGCTCACTGAAGCTTTCTTT
TRBV27	TRBJ1-1	NA	NA	CASKKGLGNTEAFF	TGTGCCAGTAAAAAGGGGCTTGGGAACACTGAAGCTTTCTTT
TRBV10-2	TRBJ1-1	TRBD1	few	CASSEGQGLGTEAFF	TGCGCCAGCAGTGAGGGACAGGGATTAGGCACTGAAGCTTTCTTT
TRBV2	TRBJ2-1	NA	NA	CASSEEGGLNEQFF	TGTGCCAGCAGTGAAGAGGGGGGGCTGAATGAGCAGTTCTTC
TRBV9	TRBJ2-6	NA	NA	CASSVDPGTGANVLTF	TGTGCCAGCAGCGTAGATCCTGGCACAGGGGCCAACGTCCTGACTTTC
TRBV10-3	TRBJ2-7	NA	NA	CAIGRTGTGDYEQYF	TGTGCCATCGGCCGGACGGGGACGGGGGACTACGAGCAGTACTTC
TRBV4-1	TRBJ2-2	NA	NA	CASRDAAKGVFGSGELFF	TGCGCCAGCCGGGACGCAGCCAAGGGGGTTTTCGGGTCCGGGGAGCTGTTTTTT
TRBV19	TRBJ1-4	TRBD1	NA	CASSARQGTPEKLFF	TGTGCCAGTAGTGCGCGACAGGGCACGCCCGAAAAACTGTTTTTT
TRBV5-8	TRBJ2-7	NA	NA	CASNPTAYEQYF	TGTGCCAGCAATCCTACAGCCTACGAGCAGTACTTC
TRBV6-1	TRBJ2-1	TRBD1	NA	CASSEYRGNYNEQFF	TGTGCCAGCAGTGAATACAGGGGGAACTACAATGAGCAGTTCTTC
TRBV30	TRBJ2-5	NA	NA	CAWQRSAQETQYF	TGTGCCTGGCAGCGGAGCGCCCAAGAGACCCAGTACTTC
TRBV9	TRBJ2-7	NA	NA	CASSVDEDSYEQYF	TGTGCCAGCAGCGTAGATGAGGACTCCTACGAGCAGTACTTC
TRBV5-6	TRBJ2-7	NA	NA	CASSLTGLTYEQYF	TGTGCCAGCAGCTTGACGGGTCTAACCTACGAGCAGTACTTC
TRBV19	TRBJ1-2	TRBD1	NA	CASSTTGAVGGYTF	TGTGCCAGTAGTACGACAGGGGCAGTAGGAGGCTACACCTTC
TRBV19	TRBJ1-5	NA	NA	CASSDQDNNQPQHF	TGTGCCAGTAGCGATCAGGATAACAATCAGCCCCAGCATTTT
TRBV5-1	TRBJ2-2	NA	NA	CASSPGGVDTGELFF	TGCGCCAGCAGCCCCGGCGGGGTAGACACCGGGGAGCTGTTTTTT
TRBV7-8	TRBJ1-6	NA	NA	CASSFGASTALHF	TGTGCCAGCAGCTTTGGGGCCTCAACAGCCCTCCACTTT
TRBV27	TRBJ2-7	NA	NA	CASSLGMRDSYEQYF	TGTGCCAGCAGTTTGGGGATGCGGGATTCCTACGAGCAGTACTTC
TRBV7-2	TRBJ1-6	NA	NA	CASRFPGSPLHF	TGTGCCAGCAGGTTCCCAGGGTCACCCCTCCACTTT
TRBV2	TRBJ2-7	TRBD2	NA	CASAKSGGAYEQYF	TGTGCCAGCGCCAAGTCGGGGGGGGCCTACGAGCAGTACTTC
TRBV4-3	TRBJ1-5	NA	NA	CASSQEWGGSNQPQHF	TGCGCCAGCAGCCAAGAATGGGGAGGGAGCAATCAGCCCCAGCATTTT
TRBV6-1	TRBJ2-2	NA	NA	CASSEAPRDTGELFF	TGTGCCAGCAGTGAAGCCCCCCGAGACACCGGGGAGCTGTTTTTT
TRBV6-1	TRBJ1-2	TRBD1	many	CASSEGQGAAYGYTF	TGTGCCAGCAGTGAAGGACAGGGGGCGGCCTATGGCTACACCTTC
TRBV10-3	TRBJ2-7	TRBD1	NA	CAISPTGNEQYF	TGTGCCATCAGTCCGACAGGGAACGAGCAGTACTTC
TRBV5-1	TRBJ1-2	NA	once	CASSLGALLDGYTF	TGCGCCAGCAGCTTGGGGGCGCTTCTCGATGGCTACACCTTC
TRBV10-3	TRBJ2-7	TRBD1	NA	CATSYGTATYEQYF	TGTGCCACCAGCTACGGGACAGCTACCTACGAGCAGTACTTC
TRBV6-1	TRBJ1-1	TRBD1	few	CASSFDRGLTEAFF	TGTGCCAGCAGTTTCGACAGGGGGCTCACTGAAGCTTTCTTT
TRBV7-6	TRBJ1-1	NA	few	CASKVVGENTEAFF	TGTGCCAGCAAGGTGGTAGGGGAGAACACTGAAGCTTTCTTT
TRBV7-6	TRBJ2-2	NA	NA	CASSLYENPGELFF	TGTGCCAGCAGCTTATACGAGAACCCCGGGGAGCTGTTTTTT
TRBV30	TRBJ2-7	NA	NA	CAWSVQGPSYEQYF	TGTGCCTGGAGTGTGCAGGGTCCCTCCTACGAGCAGTACTTC
TRBV7-2	TRBJ2-7	TRBD2	NA	CASSLLGGGSYEQYF	TGTGCCAGCAGCTTATTGGGGGGGGGTTCCTACGAGCAGTACTTC
TRBV2	TRBJ2-2	NA	NA	CASFRDLGTGELFF	TGTGCCAGTTTCCGGGATTTGGGGACCGGGGAGCTGTTTTTT
TRBV5-4	TRBJ2-7	TRBD1	NA	CASSLGQGAYEQYF	TGTGCCAGCAGCTTGGGTCAGGGGGCTTACGAGCAGTACTTC
TRBV9	TRBJ1-2	NA	NA	CASSENPQGIYGYTF	TGTGCCAGCAGCGAAAACCCACAGGGAATCTATGGCTACACCTTC
TRBV5-1	TRBJ2-1	NA	NA	CASSFTGLSSYNEQFF	TGCGCCAGCAGCTTTACAGGTCTCAGCTCCTACAATGAGCAGTTCTTC
TRBV4-2	TRBJ2-3	TRBD1	few	CASSPGQVDTQYF	TGTGCCAGCAGCCCTGGACAGGTAGATACGCAGTATTTT
TRBV27	TRBJ2-7	TRBD2	NA	CASSRAWAGGLQTSYEQYF	TGTGCCAGCAGTAGGGCGTGGGCGGGGGGCTTACAAACCTCCTACGAGCAGTACTTC
TRBV5-1	TRBJ1-1	NA	NA	CASSLDMDGDTEAFF	TGCGCCAGCAGCTTGGATATGGACGGGGACACTGAAGCTTTCTTT
TRBV4-3	TRBJ1-4	NA	NA	CASSQDFGREKLFF	TGCGCCAGCAGCCAAGATTTTGGCCGAGAAAAACTGTTTTTT
TRBV13	TRBJ2-7	NA	NA	CASSPPHRDEQYF	TGTGCCAGCAGCCCTCCCCACAGGGACGAGCAGTACTTC
TRBV6-1	TRBJ2-3	NA	few	CASRDSFRTQYF	TGTGCCAGCAGGGACTCTTTTCGTACGCAGTATTTT
TRBV13	TRBJ1-2	NA	NA	CASSSGGVDGYTF	TGTGCCAGCAGCTCCGGGGGGGTTGATGGCTACACCTTC
TRBV2	TRBJ2-6	TRBD1	once	CASRAGTGYGANGLTF	TGTGCCAGCAGGGCCGGGACAGGGTACGGGGCCAACGGCCTGACTTTC
TRBV27	TRBJ2-6	TRBD1	NA	CADSDRAGANGLTF	TGTGCCGACTCAGACAGGGCTGGGGCCAACGGCCTGACTTTC
TRBV20-1	TRBJ2-7	NA	NA	CSAGLSYEQYF	TGCAGTGCGGGACTTTCCTACGAGCAGTACTTC
TRBV7-2	TRBJ2-5	TRBD1	NA	CASSQNTGGGETQYF	TGTGCCAGCAGCCAAAATACAGGGGGTGGAGAGACCCAGTACTTC
TRBV12-5	TRBJ2-3	TRBD1	NA	CASGLRDSVDTQYF	TGTGCTAGTGGTTTACGGGACAGCGTAGATACGCAGTATTTT
TRBV4-3	TRBJ2-1	TRBD2	NA	CASSQDASGYNEQFF	TGCGCCAGCAGCCAAGATGCTAGCGGATACAATGAGCAGTTCTTC
TRBV2	TRBJ2-3	TRBD2	few	CATDSGGLTDTQYF	TGTGCCACCGATAGCGGGGGGCTCACAGATACGCAGTATTTT
TRBV11-2	TRBJ1-2	NA	NA	CASSPIPGSIGYGYTF	TGTGCCAGCAGCCCGATTCCCGGGTCGATAGGTTATGGCTACACCTTC
TRBV7-6	TRBJ1-1	NA	NA	CASSLGRYTEAFF	TGTGCCAGCAGCTTAGGTCGGTATACTGAAGCTTTCTTT